This TCR beta chain was captured by sequencing in a study of cytomegalovirus exposure and HLA in healthy donors. Of note for this clone: No antigen is known for it.

Study-level findings and limits: Most TCR sequences were rare, but some public TCRs occurred in many donors.

Per germline, CDR1 KGHSH and CDR2 LQKENI. Trimming left V 2 bases short and J 2 bases short, with 16 bases between. The CDR3 loop spans 16 amino acids. PCR amplification relied on 60 Vbeta primers (plus 13 Jbeta primers). Using immunoSEQ multiplex PCR, the repertoire was profiled, and TCRdb retains in-frame clones only, with some absent. The sample shows fewer than 200,000 clones, roughly 83% of them seen only once. Input material: PBMCs. V and J are TRBV18 and TRBJ2-7, with D possibly matching TRBD1 (6 bases). The clonotype comes from a man aged 25-45 years in good health and CMV-seronegative. CDR3 sequence (DNA): TGTGCCAGCTCACCAATTGGTGACAGGAACCCCTACGAGCAGTACTTC. Its translation: CASSPIGDRNPYEQYF. Together with reference TRBV18 and TRBJ2-7, the CDR3 gives the full variable domain: NAGVMQNPRHLVRRRGQEARLRCSPMKGHSHVYWYRQLPEEGLKFMVYLQKENIIDESGMPKERFSAEFPKEGPSILRIQQVVRGDSAAYFCASSPIGDRNPYEQYFGPGTRLTVT.